The entry below gives a single T cell receptor beta chain sequence along with its context. This record comes from a study of OX40 agonist ivuxolimab in advanced cancers. Data came from immunoSEQ multiplex PCR; TCRdb stores just in-frame clones and leaves some out. The data show 70,000 or so clones, roughly nine tenths seen once. This CDR3 has 15 amino acids. Germline V lookup: CDR1 MNHEY, CDR2 SMNVEV (reference sequence). V lost 5 bases to trimming and J lost 0 bases; unmatched junction nucleotides: 6. The starting material was CD4+ or CD8+ T cells sorted from blood, obtained in a trial of the OX40 agonist ivuxolimab. The J gene is TRBJ2-5, the V gene TRBV27; 7 bases are shared with TRBD1. The receptor was isolated from an adult with an advanced solid tumor such as melanoma, head and neck, liver or kidney cancer. CDR3 sequence reads: CASSQTGRYQETQYF. The CDR3 DNA sequence: TGTGCCAGCAGTCAGACAGGGCGATACCAAGAGACCCAGTACTTC.